This T cell receptor (beta chain) was obtained from a study of blood T cell repertoires in COVID-19. About the study: The United States, Italy and Spain were the sources of the acute and convalescent COVID-19 samples.

In the original analysis: Amplification of reference gene primers was used by the study to estimate nucleated cell counts. Sequencing used immunoSEQ multiplex PCR; TCRdb keeps in-frame clones, though not all of them. V and J calls plus clone size are reproduced from that table; the DNA served to infer D and trimming. The table has hundreds of thousands of clones, 88% seen once. This CDR3 is built from 12 residues. V lost 1 base, J lost 7 bases, and 7 bases lay in between. CDR1 is SGHAT, CDR2 FQNNGV, per germline. V is TRBV11-2 and J is TRBJ1-2, with a tentative D call TRBD1 (5 bases). The sample comprised peripheral blood. The source is a woman aged 45-59 years with COVID-19, enrolled during active disease. The CDR3 DNA reads TGTGCCAGCAGCTTAGCAGGGCTTGGCTACACCTTC. Its translation: CASSLAGLGYTF.